This T cell receptor beta chain was profiled in a study of T cells expressing NK-cell markers. Study-wide results and caveats: These clonotypes, the leaders elsewhere, also led the CD3+CD56-NKG2C+ fraction in several donors. NKG2C+ dominant clonotypes from more than 5 donors made up roughly 1.0-7.0% of CD8+ T cells.

The CDR3 loop spans 15 amino acids. Germline V lookup: CDR1 MNHNS, CDR2 SASEGT. TCR beta libraries carry UMIs added by 5'RACE template switching. TCRdb re-called the 5' RACE reads and catalogs CDR3 proteins one per entry, DNA excluded. This sample's table reports 300,000 to 450,000 distinct CDR3 sequences. Of note for this clonotype: As yet, its antigen is unknown.

The clonotype was recovered from a man aged 18-69 years in good health. Sequencing was done on a sample of blood T cells: a sorted CD56 or NKG2C T cell subset, CD4+ or CD8+ T cells, or bulk PBMC T cells (not recorded which). V usage is TRBV6-1 and J usage is TRBJ2-3; TCRdb returns TRBD1, unconfirmable since there is no DNA. CDR3 sequence: CASSRDRWGRGTQYF.